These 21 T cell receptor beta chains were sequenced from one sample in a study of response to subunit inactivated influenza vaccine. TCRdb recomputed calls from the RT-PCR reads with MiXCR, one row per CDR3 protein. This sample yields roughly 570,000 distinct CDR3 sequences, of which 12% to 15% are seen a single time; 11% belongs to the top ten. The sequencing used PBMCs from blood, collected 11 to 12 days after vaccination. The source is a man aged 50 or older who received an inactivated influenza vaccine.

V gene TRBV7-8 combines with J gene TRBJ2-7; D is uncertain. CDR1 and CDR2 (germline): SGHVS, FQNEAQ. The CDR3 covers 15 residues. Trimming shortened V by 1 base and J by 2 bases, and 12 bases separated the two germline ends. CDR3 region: CASSLGPSRAYEQYF. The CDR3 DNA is TGTGCCAGCAGCTTAGGACCCTCGAGAGCCTACGAGCAGTACTTC.

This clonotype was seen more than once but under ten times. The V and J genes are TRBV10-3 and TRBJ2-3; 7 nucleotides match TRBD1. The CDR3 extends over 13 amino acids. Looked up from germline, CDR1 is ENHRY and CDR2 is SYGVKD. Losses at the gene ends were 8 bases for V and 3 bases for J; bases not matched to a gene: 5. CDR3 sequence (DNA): TGTGCCATCCGGGACAGAGTTACAGATACGCAGTATTTT. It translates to CAIRDRVTDTQYF.

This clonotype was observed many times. The CDR3 DNA reads TGCAGTGCTAGAGATCCTAGCGGGAGGCCTCCCTACGAGCAGTACTTC. Amino acid sequence: CSARDPSGRPPYEQYF. The J gene is TRBJ2-7, the V gene TRBV20-1, with 11 bases matching TRBD2. Trimming took 0 bases from V and 2 from J; bases not matched to a gene: 6. The germline V gene encodes CDR1 DFQATT and CDR2 SNEGSKA (reference sequence). This CDR3 is built from 16 residues.

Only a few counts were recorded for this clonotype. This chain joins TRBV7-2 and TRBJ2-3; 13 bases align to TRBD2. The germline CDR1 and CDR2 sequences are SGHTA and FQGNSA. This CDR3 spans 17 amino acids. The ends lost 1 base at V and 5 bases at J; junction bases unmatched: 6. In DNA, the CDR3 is TGTGCCAGCAGCTTAGGACTAGCGGGAGGTTATGGAGATACGCAGTATTTT. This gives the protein CASSLGLAGGYGDTQYF.

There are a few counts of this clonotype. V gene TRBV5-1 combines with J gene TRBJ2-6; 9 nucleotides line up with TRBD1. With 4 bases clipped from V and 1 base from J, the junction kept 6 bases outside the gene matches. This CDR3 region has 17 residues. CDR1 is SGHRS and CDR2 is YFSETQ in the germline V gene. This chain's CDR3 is CASSEQGAGSGANVLTF. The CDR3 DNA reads TGCGCCAGCAGCGAACAGGGGGCTGGATCTGGGGCCAACGTCCTGACTTTC.

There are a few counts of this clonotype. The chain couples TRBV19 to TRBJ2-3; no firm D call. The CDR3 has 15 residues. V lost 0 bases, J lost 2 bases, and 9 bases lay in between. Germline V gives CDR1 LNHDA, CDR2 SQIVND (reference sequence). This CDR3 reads CASSIEGDFTDTQYF. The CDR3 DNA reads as TGTGCCAGTAGTATAGAAGGTGACTTCACAGATACGCAGTATTTT.

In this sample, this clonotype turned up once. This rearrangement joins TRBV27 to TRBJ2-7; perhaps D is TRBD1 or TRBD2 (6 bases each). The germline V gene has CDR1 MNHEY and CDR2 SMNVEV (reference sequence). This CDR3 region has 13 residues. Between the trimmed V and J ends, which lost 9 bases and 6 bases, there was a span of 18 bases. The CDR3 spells CASGGGRGFEQYF. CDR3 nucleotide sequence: TGTGCCAGTGGAGGGGGAAGGGGTTTCGAGCAGTACTTC.

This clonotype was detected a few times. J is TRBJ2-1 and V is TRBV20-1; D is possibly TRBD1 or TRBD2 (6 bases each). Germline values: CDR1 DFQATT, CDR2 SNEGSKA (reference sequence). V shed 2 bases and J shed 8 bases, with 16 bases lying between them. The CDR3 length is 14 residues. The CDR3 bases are TGCAGTGCTAGATCCTTTCGAAGGGGGGATGAGCAGTTCTTC. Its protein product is CSARSFRRGDEQFF.

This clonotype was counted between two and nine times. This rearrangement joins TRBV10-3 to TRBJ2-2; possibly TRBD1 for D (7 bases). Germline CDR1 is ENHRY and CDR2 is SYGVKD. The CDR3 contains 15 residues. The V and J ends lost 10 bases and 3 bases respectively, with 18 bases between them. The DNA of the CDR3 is TGTGCCACTAGCGATCAGGGGGTTGACACCGGGGAGCTGTTTTTT. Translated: CATSDQGVDTGELFF.

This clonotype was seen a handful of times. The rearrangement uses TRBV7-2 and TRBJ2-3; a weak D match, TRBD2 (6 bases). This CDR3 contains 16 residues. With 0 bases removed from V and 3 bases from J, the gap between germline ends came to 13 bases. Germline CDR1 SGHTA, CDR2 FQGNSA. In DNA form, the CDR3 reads TGTGCCAGCAGCTTAGCCGGGGGTGGGGAAACAGATACGCAGTATTTT. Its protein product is CASSLAGGGETDTQYF.

CDR3 bases: TGTGCCAGCAGCGGTCCTCAGCGGGAGGGGAACACCGGGGAGCTGTTTTTT. Translated: CASSGPQREGNTGELFF. V gene TRBV9 combines with J gene TRBJ2-2, with 10 bases matching TRBD2. With 3 bases clipped from V and 1 base from J, the junction kept 6 bases outside the gene matches. CDR1 is SGDLS and CDR2 is YYNGEE in the germline V gene. CDR3 size: 17 residues.

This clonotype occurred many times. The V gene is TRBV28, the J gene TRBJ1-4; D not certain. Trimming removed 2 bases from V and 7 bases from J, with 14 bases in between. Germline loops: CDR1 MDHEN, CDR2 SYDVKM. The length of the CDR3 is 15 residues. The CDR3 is CASSLLKGGREKLFF. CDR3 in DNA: TGTGCCAGCAGTTTACTCAAGGGTGGGCGTGAAAAACTGTTTTTT.

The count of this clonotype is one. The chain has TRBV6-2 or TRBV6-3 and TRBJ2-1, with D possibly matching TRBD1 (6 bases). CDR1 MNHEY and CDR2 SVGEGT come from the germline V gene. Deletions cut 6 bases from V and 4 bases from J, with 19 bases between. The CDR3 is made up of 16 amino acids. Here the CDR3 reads CASRRPTGPKYNEQFF. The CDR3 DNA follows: TGTGCCAGCAGGCGCCCGACAGGTCCAAAATACAATGAGCAGTTCTTC.

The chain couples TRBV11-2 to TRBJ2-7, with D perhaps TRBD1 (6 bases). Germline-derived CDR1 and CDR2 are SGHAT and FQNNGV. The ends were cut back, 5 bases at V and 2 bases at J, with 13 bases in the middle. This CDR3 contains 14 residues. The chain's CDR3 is CASSPHRVAYEQYF. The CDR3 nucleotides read TGTGCCAGCAGCCCGCACAGGGTGGCCTACGAGCAGTACTTC.

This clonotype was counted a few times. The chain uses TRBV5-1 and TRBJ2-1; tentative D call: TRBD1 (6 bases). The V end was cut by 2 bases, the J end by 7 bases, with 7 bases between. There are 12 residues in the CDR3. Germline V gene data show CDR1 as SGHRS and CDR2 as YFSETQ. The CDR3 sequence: CASSLGQNEQFF. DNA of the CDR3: TGCGCCAGCAGCTTAGGACAGAATGAGCAGTTCTTC. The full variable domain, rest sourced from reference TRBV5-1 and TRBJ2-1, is KAGVTQTPRYLIKTRGQQVTLSCSPISGHRSVSWYQQTPGQGLQFLFEYFSETQRNKGNFPGRFSGRQFSNSRSEMNVSTLELGDSALYLCASSLGQNEQFFGPGTRLTVL.

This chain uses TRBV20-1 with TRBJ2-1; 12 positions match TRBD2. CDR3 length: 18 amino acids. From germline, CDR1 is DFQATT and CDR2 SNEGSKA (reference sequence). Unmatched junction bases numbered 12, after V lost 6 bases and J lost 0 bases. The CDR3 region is CSATTGTSGLSSYNEQFF. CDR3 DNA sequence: TGCAGTGCCACTACCGGGACTAGCGGGCTGAGCTCCTACAATGAGCAGTTCTTC.

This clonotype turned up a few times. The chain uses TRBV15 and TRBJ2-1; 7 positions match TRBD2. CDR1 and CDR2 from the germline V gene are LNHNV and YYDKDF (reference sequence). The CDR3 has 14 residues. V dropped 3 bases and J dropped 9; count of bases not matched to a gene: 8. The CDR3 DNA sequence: TGTGCCACCAGCAGCGGGACTACCCGCACTGAGCAGTTCTTC. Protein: CATSSGTTRTEQFF.

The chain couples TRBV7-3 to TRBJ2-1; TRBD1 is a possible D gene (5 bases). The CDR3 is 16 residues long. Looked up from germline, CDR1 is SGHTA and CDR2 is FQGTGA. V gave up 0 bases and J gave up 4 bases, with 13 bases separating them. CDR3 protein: CASSLTGWTLYNEQFF. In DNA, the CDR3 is TGTGCCAGCAGCTTAACGGGTTGGACACTTTACAATGAGCAGTTCTTC. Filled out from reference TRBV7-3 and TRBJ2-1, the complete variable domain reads GAGVSQTPSNKVTEKGKYVELRCDPISGHTALYWYRQSLGQGPEFLIYFQGTGAADDSGLPNDRFFAVRPEGSVSTLKIQRTERGDSAVYLCASSLTGWTLYNEQFFGPGTRLTVL.

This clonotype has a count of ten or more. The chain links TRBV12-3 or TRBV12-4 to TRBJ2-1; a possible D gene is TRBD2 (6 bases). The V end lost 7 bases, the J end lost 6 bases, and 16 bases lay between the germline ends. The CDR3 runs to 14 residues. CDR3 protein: CASTPRRRANEQFF. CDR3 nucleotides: TGTGCCAGCACTCCCCGCCGGAGGGCCAATGAGCAGTTCTTC.

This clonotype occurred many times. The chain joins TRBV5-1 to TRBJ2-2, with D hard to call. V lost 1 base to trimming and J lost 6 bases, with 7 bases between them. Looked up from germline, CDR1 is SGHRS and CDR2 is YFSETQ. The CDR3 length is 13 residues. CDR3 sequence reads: CASSLRPSGELFF. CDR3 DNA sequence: TGCGCCAGCAGCTTGCGCCCTTCCGGGGAGCTGTTTTTT.

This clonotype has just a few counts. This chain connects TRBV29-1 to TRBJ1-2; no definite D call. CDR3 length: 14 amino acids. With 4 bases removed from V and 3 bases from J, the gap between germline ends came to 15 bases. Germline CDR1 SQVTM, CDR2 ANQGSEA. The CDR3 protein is CSVGRVVSDYGYTF. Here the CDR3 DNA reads TGCAGCGTTGGTAGGGTCGTCTCCGACTATGGCTACACCTTC.